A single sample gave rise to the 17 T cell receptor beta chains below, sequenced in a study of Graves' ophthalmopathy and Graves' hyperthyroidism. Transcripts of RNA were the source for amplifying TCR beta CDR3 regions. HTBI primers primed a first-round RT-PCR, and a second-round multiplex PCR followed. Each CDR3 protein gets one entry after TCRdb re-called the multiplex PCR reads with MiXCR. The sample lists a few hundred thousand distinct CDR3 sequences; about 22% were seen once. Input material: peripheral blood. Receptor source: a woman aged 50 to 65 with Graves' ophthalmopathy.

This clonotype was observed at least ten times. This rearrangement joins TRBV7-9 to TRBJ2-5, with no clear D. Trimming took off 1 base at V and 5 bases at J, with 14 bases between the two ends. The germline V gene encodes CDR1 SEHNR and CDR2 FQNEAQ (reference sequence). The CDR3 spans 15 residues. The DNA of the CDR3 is TGTGCCAGCAGCTTAGGGGCAGATCGGTGGGAGACCCAGTACTTC. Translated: CASSLGADRWETQYF.

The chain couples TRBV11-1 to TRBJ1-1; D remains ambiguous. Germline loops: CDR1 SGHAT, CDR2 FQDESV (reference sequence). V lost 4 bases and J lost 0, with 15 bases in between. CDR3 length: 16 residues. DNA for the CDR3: TGTGCCAGCAGCTCTAGCGGAGCGATCCTGAACACTGAAGCTTTCTTT. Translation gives CASSSSGAILNTEAFF.

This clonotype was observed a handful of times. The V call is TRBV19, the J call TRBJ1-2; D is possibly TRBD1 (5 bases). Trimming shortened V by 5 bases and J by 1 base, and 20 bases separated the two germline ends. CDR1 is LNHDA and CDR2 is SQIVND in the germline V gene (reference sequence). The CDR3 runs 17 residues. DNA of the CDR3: TGTGCCAGTAGTCCGGGACTCCGAATACGCTTTAACTATGGCTACACCTTC. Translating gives CASSPGLRIRFNYGYTF. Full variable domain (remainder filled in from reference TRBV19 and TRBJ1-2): DGGITQSPKYLFRKEGQNVTLSCEQNLNHDAMYWYRQDPGQGLRLIYYSQIVNDFQKGDIAEGYSVSREKKESFPLTVTSAQKNPTAFYLCASSPGLRIRFNYGYTFGSGTRLTVV.

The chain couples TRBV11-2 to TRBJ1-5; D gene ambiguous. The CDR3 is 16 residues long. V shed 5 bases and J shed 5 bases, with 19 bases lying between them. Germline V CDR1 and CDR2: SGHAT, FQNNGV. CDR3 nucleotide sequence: TGTGCCAGCAGCATAACCGGGCCCCCAGTCCATCAGCCCCAGCATTTT. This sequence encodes CASSITGPPVHQPQHF.

CDR3 sequence reads: CASRGARTASGANVLTF. In DNA form, the CDR3 reads TGTGCCAGCAGGGGGGCAAGGACAGCCTCTGGGGCCAACGTCCTGACTTTC. This sequence joins TRBV9 and TRBJ2-6; tentative D call: TRBD1 (6 bases). Germline CDR1 is SGDLS and CDR2 is YYNGEE. Trimming took 5 bases from V and 0 from J, leaving 15 bases between them. This CDR3 has 17 residues.

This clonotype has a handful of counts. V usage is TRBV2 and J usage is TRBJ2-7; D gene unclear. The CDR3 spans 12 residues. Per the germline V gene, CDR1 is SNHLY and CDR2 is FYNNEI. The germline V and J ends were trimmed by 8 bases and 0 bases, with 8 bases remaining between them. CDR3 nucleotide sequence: TGTGCCAGCTTGGAGAGCTCCTACGAGCAGTACTTC. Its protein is CASLESSYEQYF.

The CDR3 coding sequence is TGTGCCAGCAGTCGGACGGTTCCGAACACCGGGGAGCTGTTTTTT. This codes for CASSRTVPNTGELFF. The chain uses TRBV6-1 and TRBJ2-2, with D unresolved. Trimming cost V 5 bases and J 0 bases, with 10 bases left between them. The CDR3 totals 15 residues. CDR1 MNHNS and CDR2 SASEGT come from the germline V gene.

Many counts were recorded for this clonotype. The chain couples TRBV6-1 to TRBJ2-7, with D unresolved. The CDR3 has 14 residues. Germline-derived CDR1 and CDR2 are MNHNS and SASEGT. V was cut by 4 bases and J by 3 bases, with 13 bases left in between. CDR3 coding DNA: TGTGCCAGCAGTGGAGGCCCGAATTTCTACGAGCAGTACTTC. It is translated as CASSGGPNFYEQYF.

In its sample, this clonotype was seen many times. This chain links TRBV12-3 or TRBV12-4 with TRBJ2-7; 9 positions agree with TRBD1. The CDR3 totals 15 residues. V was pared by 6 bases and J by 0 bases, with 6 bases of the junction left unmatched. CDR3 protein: CASRGTGSGSYEQYF. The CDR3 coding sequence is TGTGCCAGCAGGGGGACAGGGAGTGGCTCCTACGAGCAGTACTTC.

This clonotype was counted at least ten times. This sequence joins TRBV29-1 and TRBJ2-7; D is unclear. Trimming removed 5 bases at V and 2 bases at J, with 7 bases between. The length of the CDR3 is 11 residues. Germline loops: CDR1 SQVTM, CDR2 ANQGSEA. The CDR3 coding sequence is TGCAGCGTTCTTACAGCCTACGAGCAGTACTTC. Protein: CSVLTAYEQYF.

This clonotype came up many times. The chain's CDR3 is CASSVQGGRRSGYEQYF. In DNA, the CDR3 is TGTGCCAGCAGCGTACAGGGGGGGCGACGGTCCGGATACGAGCAGTACTTC. The V gene is TRBV11-1, the J gene TRBJ2-7, with D perhaps TRBD1 (8 bases). The CDR3 loop spans 17 amino acids. Trimming removed 5 bases from V and 4 bases from J, with 24 bases in between. Germline loops: CDR1 SGHAT, CDR2 FQDESV (reference sequence).

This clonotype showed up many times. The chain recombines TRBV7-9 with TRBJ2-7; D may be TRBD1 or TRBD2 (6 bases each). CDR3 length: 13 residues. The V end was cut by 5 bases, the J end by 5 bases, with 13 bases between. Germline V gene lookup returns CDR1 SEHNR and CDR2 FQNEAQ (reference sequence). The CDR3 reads CASSGRRGHEQYF. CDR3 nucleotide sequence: TGTGCCAGCAGCGGACGACGGGGGCACGAGCAGTACTTC. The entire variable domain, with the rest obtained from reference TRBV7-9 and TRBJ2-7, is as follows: DTGVSQNPRHKITKRGQNVTFRCDPISEHNRLYWYRQTLGQGPEFLTYFQNEAQLEKSRLLSDRFSAERPKGSFSTLEIQRTEQGDSAMYLCASSGRRGHEQYFGPGTRLTVT.

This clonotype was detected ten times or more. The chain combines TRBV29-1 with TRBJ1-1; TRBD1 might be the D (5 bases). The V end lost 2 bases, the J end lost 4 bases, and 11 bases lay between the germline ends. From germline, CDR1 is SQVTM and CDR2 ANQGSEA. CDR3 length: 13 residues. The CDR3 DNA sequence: TGCAGCGTTGAACAGGGTCCGGGCACTGAAGCTTTCTTT. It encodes CSVEQGPGTEAFF.

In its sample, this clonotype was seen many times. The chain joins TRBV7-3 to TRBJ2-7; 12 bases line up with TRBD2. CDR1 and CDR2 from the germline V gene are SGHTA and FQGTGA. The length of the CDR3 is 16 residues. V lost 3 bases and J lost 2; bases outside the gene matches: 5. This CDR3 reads CASSLGRLAGAYEQYF. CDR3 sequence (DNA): TGTGCCAGCAGCTTGGGGCGACTAGCGGGAGCCTACGAGCAGTACTTC.

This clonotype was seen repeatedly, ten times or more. In DNA, the CDR3 is TGCGCCAGCAGCCCATGGGAGCGGGAGTTCTACGAGCAGTACTTC. Its translation is CASSPWEREFYEQYF. The J gene is TRBJ2-7, the V gene TRBV5-1; 8 nucleotides match TRBD2. The CDR3 length is 15 residues. Germline CDR1 SGHRS, CDR2 YFSETQ. The ends lost 4 bases at V and 3 bases at J; junction bases unmatched: 9. The variable domain in full, with the rest retrieved from reference TRBV5-1 and TRBJ2-7, is KAGVTQTPRYLIKTRGQQVTLSCSPISGHRSVSWYQQTPGQGLQFLFEYFSETQRNKGNFPGRFSGRQFSNSRSEMNVSTLELGDSALYLCASSPWEREFYEQYFGPGTRLTVT.

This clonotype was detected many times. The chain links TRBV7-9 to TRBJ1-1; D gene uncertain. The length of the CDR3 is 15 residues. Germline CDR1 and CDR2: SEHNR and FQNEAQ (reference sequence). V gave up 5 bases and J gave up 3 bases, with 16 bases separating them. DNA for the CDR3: TGTGCCAGCAGCCCAATTATTGGGGTGGACACTGAAGCTTTCTTT. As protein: CASSPIIGVDTEAFF.

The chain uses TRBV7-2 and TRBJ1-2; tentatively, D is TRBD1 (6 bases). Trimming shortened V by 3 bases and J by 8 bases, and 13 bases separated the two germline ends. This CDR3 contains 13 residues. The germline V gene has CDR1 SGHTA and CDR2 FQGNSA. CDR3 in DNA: TGTGCCAGCAGCTTGGTCAGGGGCGGGGGCTACACCTTC. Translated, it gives CASSLVRGGGYTF.